The text below deals with one TCR beta chain. Its antigen target is currently unknown. No base quality values were provided; no much bigger clone lies one nucleotide off. This sample was taken from a study of OX40 agonist ivuxolimab in advanced cancers. Concerning the study at large: The costimulatory receptor OX40 (CD134) was targeted by ivuxolimab, a fully human IgG2 agonistic monoclonal antibody. Intravenous ivuxolimab was administered to patients every 2 weeks at six dose levels: 0.01, 0.1, 0.3, 1.5, 3 and 10 mg/kg. Among the roughly 50 dose-escalation patients, 19 had hepatocellular carcinoma, around 15 melanoma, 9 renal cell carcinoma and 9 head and neck cancer. In the dose-escalation cohort, nearly 85% of patients were male, and the mean age was around 65 years with a range of 23 to 79. Prior anti-PD-1, anti-PD-L1 or anti-CTLA-4 therapy was permitted, and about 40% of dose-escalation patients had received checkpoint inhibitors. Partial responses occurred in three dose-escalation patients: two with cutaneous melanoma and one with hepatocellular carcinoma. The purpose of peripheral TCRbeta sequencing was to test whether ivuxolimab changed TCR sequence diversity and led to clonal T-cell expansion. The paper reports the monotherapy dose-escalation portion (N of about 56 patients) of the phase I ivuxolimab trial. Overall study outcomes, separate from this receptor: In the 0.1-3.0 mg/kg groups, partial responders had among the lowest normalized peripheral clonal expansion, particularly in CD8+ T cells. After ivuxolimab, CD8+ T cells had more expanded clones than CD4+ T cells on average. At doses of 0.1 to 3.0 mg/kg, clonal expansion of both CD4+ and CD8+ blood T cells was observed from baseline to week 6. Low levels of normalized T-cell clonal expansion were also shown by some nonresponding patients. The antigen specificity of the clonally expanded peripheral T cells was not determined.

Here V drops 5 bases and J drops 6 bases, and the junction holds 8 bases not matched to any gene. CDR1 is given as SGHTA and CDR2 as FQGNSA, both from the germline V gene. Inclusive of the bounding cysteine and phenylalanine, the CDR3 is 16 residues long. Only CDR3 DNA remains: 48 bases, in frame from the first base. To sequence the TCRbeta CDR3 region, genomic DNA was isolated from the sorted cells. The immunoSEQ Assay was used to sequence the TCRbeta CDR3 regions. TCRdb carries this immuneACCESS record with in-frame sequences only. Its versions omit some clonotypes, under half of them owing to an unresolved V gene in the studies checked, with the rest unexplained. For this sample there are under 140,000 clones; approximately 90% appear just once. The ten largest clones take up 0.27% of the sample. Patients with autoimmune disease history or receiving systemic immunosuppression were excluded from the trial. Peripheral blood for TCR sequencing was drawn from every dose cohort at baseline, at cycle 4 day 1 and at cycle 7 day 1. The samples were taken from a phase I, first-in-human, multicenter, open-label dose-escalation trial of ivuxolimab. Adults with locally advanced or metastatic melanoma, renal cell carcinoma, hepatocellular carcinoma or head and neck squamous cell carcinoma were enrolled in the trial. Before TCR sequencing, CD4+ T cells and CD8+ T cells were sorted from peripheral blood as separate populations.

Recombination linked TRBV7-2 to TRBJ2-1, with 12 bases matching TRBD2. The input for sequencing was CD4+ or CD8+ T cells sorted from blood, taken in a trial of the OX40 agonist ivuxolimab. This clonotype was obtained from an adult with an advanced solid tumor such as melanoma, head and neck, liver or kidney cancer. This receptor carries the CDR3 CASSPRVTSGGNEQFF. The bases are TGTGCCAGCAGCCCCAGAGTGACTAGCGGGGGCAATGAGCAGTTCTTC.